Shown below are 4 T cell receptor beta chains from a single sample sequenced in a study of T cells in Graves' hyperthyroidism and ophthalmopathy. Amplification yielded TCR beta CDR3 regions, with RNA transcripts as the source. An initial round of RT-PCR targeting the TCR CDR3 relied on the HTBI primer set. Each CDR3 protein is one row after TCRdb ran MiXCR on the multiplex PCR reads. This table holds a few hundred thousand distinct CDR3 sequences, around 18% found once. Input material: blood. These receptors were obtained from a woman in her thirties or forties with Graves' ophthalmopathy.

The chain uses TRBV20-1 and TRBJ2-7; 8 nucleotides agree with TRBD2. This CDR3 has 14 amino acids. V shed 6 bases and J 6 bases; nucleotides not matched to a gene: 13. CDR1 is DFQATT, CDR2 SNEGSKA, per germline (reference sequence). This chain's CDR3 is CSAPPGTRIVEQYF. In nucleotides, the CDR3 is TGCAGTGCACCCCCCGGGACTAGAATCGTCGAGCAGTACTTC.

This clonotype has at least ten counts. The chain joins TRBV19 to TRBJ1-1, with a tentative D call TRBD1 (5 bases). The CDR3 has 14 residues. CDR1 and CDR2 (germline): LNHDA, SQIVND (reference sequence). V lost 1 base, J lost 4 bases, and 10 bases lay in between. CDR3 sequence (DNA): TGTGCCAGTAGTATAGCCGCGGGGGGCACTGAAGCTTTCTTT. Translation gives CASSIAAGGTEAFF.

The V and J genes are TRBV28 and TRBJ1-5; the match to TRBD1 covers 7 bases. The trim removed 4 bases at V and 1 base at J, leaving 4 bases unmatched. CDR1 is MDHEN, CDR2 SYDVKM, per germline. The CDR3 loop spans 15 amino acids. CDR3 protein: CASSSATGSNQPQHF. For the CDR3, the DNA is TGTGCCAGCAGTTCCGCGACAGGGAGCAATCAGCCCCAGCATTTT.

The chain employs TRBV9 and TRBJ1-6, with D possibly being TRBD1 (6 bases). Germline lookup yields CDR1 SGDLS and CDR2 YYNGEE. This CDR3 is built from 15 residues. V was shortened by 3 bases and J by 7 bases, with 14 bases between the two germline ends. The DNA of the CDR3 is TGTGCCAGCAGCGCGACTACAGGGCTGAATTCACCCCTCCACTTT. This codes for CASSATTGLNSPLHF.